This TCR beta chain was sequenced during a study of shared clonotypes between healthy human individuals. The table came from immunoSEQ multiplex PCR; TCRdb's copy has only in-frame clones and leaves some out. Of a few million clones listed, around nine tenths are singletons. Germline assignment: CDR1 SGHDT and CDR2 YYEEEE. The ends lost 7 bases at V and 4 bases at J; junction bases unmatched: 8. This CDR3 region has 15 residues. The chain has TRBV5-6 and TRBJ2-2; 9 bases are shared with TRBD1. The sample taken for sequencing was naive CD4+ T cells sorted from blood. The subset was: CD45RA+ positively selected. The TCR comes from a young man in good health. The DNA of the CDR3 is TGTGCCAGCCACCTTCAGACAGGGGGCACCGGGGAGCTGTTTTTT. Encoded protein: CASHLQTGGTGELFF.